This T cell receptor beta chain was sequenced for a study of OX40 agonist ivuxolimab in advanced cancers. On the study more broadly: The dose-escalation cohort had hepatocellular carcinoma, melanoma, renal cell or head and neck cancer. Study observations and caveats: CD8+ T cells (on average) carried more expanded clones than CD4+ T cells.

Blood was sampled at baseline, cycle 4 day 1, and cycle 7 day 1. This CDR3 is 14 amino acids long. V was trimmed by 5 bases and J by 10 bases, leaving 17 bases between them. Germline loops: CDR1 SGHAT, CDR2 FQNNGV. Produced via immunoSEQ multiplex PCR; TCRdb's table is partial and in-frame only. This table holds 65,000 to 80,000 clones, 89% found once. On this clone: The antigen is undetermined.

The V call is TRBV11-2, the J call TRBJ1-4; D may be TRBD1 (6 bases). This clonotype was obtained from an adult with an advanced solid tumor such as melanoma, head and neck, liver or kidney cancer. The sample here was CD4+ or CD8+ T cells sorted from blood, taken in a trial of the OX40 agonist ivuxolimab. This chain's CDR3 is CASSLGGARGKLFF. In DNA, the CDR3 is TGTGCCAGCAGCCTGGGGGGGGCTCGGGGAAAACTGTTTTTT.